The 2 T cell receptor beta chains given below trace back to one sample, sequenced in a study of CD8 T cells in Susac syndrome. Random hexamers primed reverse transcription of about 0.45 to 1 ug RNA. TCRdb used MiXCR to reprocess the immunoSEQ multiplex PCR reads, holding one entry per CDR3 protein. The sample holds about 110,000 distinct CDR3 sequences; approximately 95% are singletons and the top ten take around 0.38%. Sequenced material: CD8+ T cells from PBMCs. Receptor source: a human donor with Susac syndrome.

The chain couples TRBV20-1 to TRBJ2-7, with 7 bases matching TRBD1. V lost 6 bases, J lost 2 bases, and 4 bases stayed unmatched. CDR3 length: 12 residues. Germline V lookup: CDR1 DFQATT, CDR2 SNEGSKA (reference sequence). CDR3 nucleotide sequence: TGCAGTGCCATACAGGGGACCTACGAGCAGTACTTC. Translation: CSAIQGTYEQYF.

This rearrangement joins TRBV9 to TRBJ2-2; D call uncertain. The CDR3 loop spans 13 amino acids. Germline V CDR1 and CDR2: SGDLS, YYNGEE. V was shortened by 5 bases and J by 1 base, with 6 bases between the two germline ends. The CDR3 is CASSPGNTGELFF. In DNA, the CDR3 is TGTGCCAGCAGTCCTGGGAACACCGGGGAGCTGTTTTTT.